The clone carrying this TCR beta chain came up many times. What it binds is not known. The sample is drawn from a study of T cells after yellow fever vaccination. Study outcomes and limitations: Clones from primary vaccination mostly reappeared after the booster (96% CD4, around 90% CD8).

The CDR3 is 15 residues long. Between the trimmed V and J ends, which lost 2 bases and 6 bases, there was a span of 16 bases. TCRdb ran MiXCR on the 5' RACE reads and lists one entry per CDR3 protein. Of roughly 160,000 distinct CDR3 sequences listed, 6% to 7.5% are singletons. Specimen: CD4+ T cells sorted from PBMCs, collected about 5 days after the first yellow fever vaccination. The chain has TRBV12-3 or TRBV12-4 and TRBJ2-5, with a weak D call TRBD1 (6 bases). This receptor was obtained from a young man who received the YFV17D yellow fever vaccine. CDR3 DNA: TGTGCCAGCAGTTTAACCAGGGGAATCGAGAAGACCCAGTACTTC. It translates to CASSLTRGIEKTQYF.